This T cell receptor beta chain was sequenced for a study of blood T cell repertoires in COVID-19. Germline V CDR1 and CDR2: LNHDA, SQIVND (reference sequence). Trimming cost V 9 bases and J 4 bases; bases outside gene matches: 8. CDR3 length equals 14 residues. Original methodology: Reference gene primer amplification gave nucleated cell count estimates. Assay used: immunoSEQ multiplex PCR; TCRdb lists only in-frame clones, some missing. Clone size and the V and J calls come from that table; the DNA yielded D and trimming. The sample yields tens of thousands of clones, 90% to 95% seen once. The sequence was collected from a man aged 35 to 55 with COVID-19, enrolled during active disease. Sequencing input: peripheral blood. This sequence joins TRBV19 and TRBJ2-5; 10 nucleotides match TRBD2. CDR3 nucleotides: TGTGCCAGCAAGACTAGCGGGCATCGAGAGACCCAGTACTTC. This gives the protein CASKTSGHRETQYF.